This TCR beta chain was sequenced for a study of cytomegalovirus exposure and HLA in healthy donors. Trimming left V 2 bases short and J 4 bases short, with 12 bases between. The CDR3 spans 14 residues. Germline values: CDR1 SEHNR, CDR2 FQNEAQ (reference sequence). PCR involved 60 Vbeta and 13 Jbeta primers. Clones were read by immunoSEQ multiplex PCR, and TCRdb kept only the in-frame ones, dropping some. The repertoire holds some 120,000 clones, with 75% to 85% as singletons. In its sample, this clone was seen once. The TCR was taken from a man aged 25-45 years in good health and CMV-seronegative. Material for sequencing was PBMCs. This chain joins TRBV7-9 and TRBJ2-7; D is unresolved. CDR3 DNA: TGTGCCAGCAGCTTACCGACGGAGAGATACGAGCAGTACTTC. Its translation is CASSLPTERYEQYF.